This T cell receptor beta chain was identified in a study of T cells after posttransplantation cyclophosphamide. Whole-study findings and limits: Later blood repertoires were often dominated by clones from the donor CD8+ memory compartment. Recipient CMV seropositivity and CMV reactivation strongly tracked TRB clonality.

Produced via immunoSEQ multiplex PCR; TCRdb's table is partial and in-frame only. Of 20,000 to 25,000 clones listed, about 76% are singletons. Unmatched junction bases numbered 6, after V lost 4 bases and J lost 6 bases. Germline CDR1 reads SGDLS; CDR2 reads YYNGEE. CDR3 length: 14 residues. A note on this clone: What it recognizes is unknown.

Source material: memory CD4+ T cells sorted from PBMCs. The sequence was collected from a woman aged 55-75 years in good health, CMV-negative, and a related stem cell transplant donor. This rearrangement joins TRBV9 to TRBJ2-2; 7 nucleotides line up with TRBD2. The CDR3 region has the DNA TGTGCCAGCAGCTCGGGAGGAGGTGCCGGGGAGCTGTTTTTT. This encodes CASSSGGGAGELFF.